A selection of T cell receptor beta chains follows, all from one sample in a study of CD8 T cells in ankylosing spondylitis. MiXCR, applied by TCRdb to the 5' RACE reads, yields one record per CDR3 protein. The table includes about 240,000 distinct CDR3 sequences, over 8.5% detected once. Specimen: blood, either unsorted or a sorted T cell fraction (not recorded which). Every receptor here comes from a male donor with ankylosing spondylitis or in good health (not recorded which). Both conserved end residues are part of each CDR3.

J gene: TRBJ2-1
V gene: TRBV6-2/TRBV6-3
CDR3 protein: CASSYSASRFF

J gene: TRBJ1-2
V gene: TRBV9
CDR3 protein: CASSVGTAPNYGYTF

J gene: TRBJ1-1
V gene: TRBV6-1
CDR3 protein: CASRWGTANTEAFF

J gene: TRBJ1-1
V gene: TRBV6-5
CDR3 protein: CASSSTGSGPEAFF

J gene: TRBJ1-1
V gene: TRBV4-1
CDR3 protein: CASSHQANRGAEAFF

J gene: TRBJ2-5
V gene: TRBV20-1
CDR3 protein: CSARVVGVQETQYF

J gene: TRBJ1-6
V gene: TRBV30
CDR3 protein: CAWSASLYSPLHF

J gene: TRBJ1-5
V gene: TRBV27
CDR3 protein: CASSNRQGGTQNQPQHF

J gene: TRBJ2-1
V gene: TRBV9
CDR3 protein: CASSVAEAHYNEQFF

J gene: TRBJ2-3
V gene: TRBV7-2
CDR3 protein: CASSLRTSIDTQYF

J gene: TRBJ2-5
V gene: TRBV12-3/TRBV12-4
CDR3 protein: CASSLNHLETQYF

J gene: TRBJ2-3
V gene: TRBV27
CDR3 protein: CASSGDSRDTQYF

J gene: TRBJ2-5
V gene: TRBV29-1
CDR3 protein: CSADEQETQYF

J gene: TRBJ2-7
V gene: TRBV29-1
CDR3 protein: CSVRRGSYEQYF

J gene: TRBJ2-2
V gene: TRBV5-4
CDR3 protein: CASSFSLMGDGELFF

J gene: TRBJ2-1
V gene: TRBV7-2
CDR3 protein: CASSLGPLSYNEQFF

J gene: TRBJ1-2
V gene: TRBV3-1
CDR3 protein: CASSQTGPVGGYTF

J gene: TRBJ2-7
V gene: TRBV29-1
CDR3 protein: CSVEGGLAEPYEQYF

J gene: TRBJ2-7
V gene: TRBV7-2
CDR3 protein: CASSLVIEQYF